Listed below are T cell receptor beta chains from one sample, sequenced in a study of shared clonotypes between healthy human individuals. Sequenced by immunoSEQ multiplex PCR; TCRdb stores in-frame clones only, minus some. The sample contains millions of clones, about 94% of which appear only once. Material: naive CD8+ T cells sorted from blood. These receptors were obtained from a man aged 18 to 35 in good health. The CDR3 runs from the conserved cysteine through the conserved F or W. The order of the fields is clone size, V gene, J gene, CDR3 length, CDR3 protein. Size tells how often a clone was seen (once, few, many) or the class of an expanded clone, and some rows leave it out.

.,TRBV9,TRBJ2-3,18,CASSEALLLAGVTDTQYF
.,TRBV6-5,TRBJ2-5,16,CASSLLAGVGQETQYF
.,TRBV7-9,TRBJ2-7,13,CASTPPVRHEQYF
.,TRBV7-6,TRBJ2-7,14,CASSPSLGEAEQYF
.,TRBV11-2,TRBJ1-1,13,CASSLQLNTEAFF
few,TRBV12-5,TRBJ1-4,14,CASGSGRPNEKLFF
.,TRBV9,TRBJ2-3,16,CASSVTPGLATDTQYF
.,TRBV5-4,TRBJ1-1,11,CAIAMNTEAFF
.,TRBV7-6,TRBJ2-7,15,CASSPRAGHLYEQYF
.,TRBV11-2,TRBJ1-3,15,CASSSWADSGNTIYF
.,TRBV10-2,TRBJ2-2,13,CASSDDPPGELFF
.,TRBV6-1,TRBJ2-5,17,CASSVRRGGGFIETQYF
.,TRBV5-1,TRBJ1-5,13,CASSLAENQPQHF
.,TRBV11-2,TRBJ1-2,17,CASSLDLTPKAGDGYTF
.,TRBV29-1,TRBJ1-2,13,CSVDRTGREGYTF
.,TRBV6-1,TRBJ2-7,15,CASSERTGFSYEQYF
.,TRBV5-6,TRBJ2-3,16,CASSLGGNWGTDTQYF
.,TRBV6-5,TRBJ2-7,16,CASSWKWGGITYEQYF
.,TRBV30,TRBJ2-5,13,CARTSGSSETQYF
.,TRBV7-8,TRBJ2-3,14,CASSNTGGTDTQYF
once,TRBV5-1,TRBJ2-1,17,CASSPTERGLVYNEQFF
.,TRBV5-6,TRBJ2-7,15,CASSFVFGLSYEQYF
.,TRBV11-2,TRBJ1-2,16,CASSSETGGIGYGYTF